This record covers a single T cell receptor (beta chain). Per the germline V gene, CDR1 is MNHEY and CDR2 is SVGAGI. The CDR3 extends over 13 amino acids. V lost 2 bases, J lost 4 bases, and 0 bases stayed unmatched. The data stem from a study of blood T cell repertoires in COVID-19. Study as a whole: T cells, B-cell-depleted T cells, or PBMCs supplied cDNA or gDNA.

The repertoire was sequenced with immunoSEQ multiplex PCR; TCRdb's copy has only in-frame clones and lacks some. The data contain 100,000 to 150,000 clones, 70% to 90% of them singletons. Sequenced: peripheral blood. This chain connects TRBV6-5 to TRBJ1-2, with 8 bases identical to TRBD1. The TCR originated in a man between 35 and 55 years old with acute or convalescent COVID-19. CDR3 amino acids: CASSYDRGYGYTF. DNA of the CDR3: TGTGCCAGCAGTTACGACAGGGGCTATGGCTACACCTTC.